The 9 T cell receptor beta chains given below trace back to one sample, sequenced in a study of Graves' ophthalmopathy and Graves' hyperthyroidism. As the template, RNA transcripts were used to amplify TCR beta CDR3 regions. Second-round multiplex PCR came after a first-round RT-PCR that employed HTBI primers. In TCRdb, the multiplex PCR reads were re-called with MiXCR into one record per CDR3 protein. The repertoire consists of about 400,000 distinct CDR3 sequences, with around 16% occurring once and the leading ten covering more than 1.5%. The sequencing input was peripheral blood. The receptor source for this set is a woman under 30 with Graves' ophthalmopathy.

The chain combines TRBV28 with TRBJ1-1; 10 bases map to TRBD1. Per the germline V gene, CDR1 is MDHEN and CDR2 is SYDVKM. V dropped 4 bases and J dropped 0; count of bases not matched to a gene: 8. The CDR3 is made up of 17 amino acids. In nucleotides, the CDR3 is TGTGCCAGCAGTTCCGCCGGGACAGGGGACTTGAACACTGAAGCTTTCTTT. Translated, it gives CASSSAGTGDLNTEAFF.

The chain carries TRBV30 and TRBJ1-1; D ambiguous. Trimming shortened V by 4 bases and J by 1 base, and 10 bases separated the two germline ends. The CDR3 is 13 amino acids. CDR1 is GTSNPN and CDR2 is SVGIG in the germline V gene (reference sequence). The CDR3 region is CAWTRFSNTEAFF. The DNA of the CDR3 is TGTGCCTGGACTCGATTCTCGAACACTGAAGCTTTCTTT.

The table lists this clonotype with many counts. The chain joins TRBV7-2 to TRBJ2-7; perhaps TRBD1 as D (6 bases). This CDR3 comprises 13 residues. Trimming took 6 bases from V and 2 from J, leaving 11 bases between them. CDR1 is SGHTA, CDR2 FQGNSA, per germline. The CDR3 sequence: CASSPTGTYEQYF. Written as DNA, the CDR3 is TGTGCCAGCAGTCCAACAGGGACCTACGAGCAGTACTTC.

The table lists this clonotype with many counts. The V call is TRBV4-3, the J call TRBJ1-2; 7 nucleotides align to TRBD1. The CDR3 is 14 amino acids. The germline CDR1 and CDR2 sequences are LGHNA and YSLEER. With V trimmed by 4 bases and J by 7 bases, 9 bases remained unmatched. CDR3 sequence: CASSPNRGSAGYTF. The CDR3 DNA reads as TGCGCCAGCAGCCCCAACAGGGGTTCAGCTGGCTACACCTTC.

This chain connects TRBV7-6 to TRBJ1-5; TRBD1 is a possible D gene (5 bases). V lost 3 bases and J 2 bases, leaving 14 bases between the germline ends. The germline V gene encodes CDR1 SGHVS and CDR2 FNYEAQ. The length of the CDR3 is 16 residues. CDR3 in DNA: TGTGCCAGCAGCTTGGGCGGGGGAGGCGGCAATCAGCCCCAGCATTTT. Protein product: CASSLGGGGGNQPQHF.

The chain carries TRBV28 and TRBJ1-5, with D possibly matching TRBD1 (5 bases). The CDR3 has 14 amino acids. CDR1 is MDHEN and CDR2 is SYDVKM in the germline V gene. With 2 bases removed from V and 3 bases from J, the gap between germline ends came to 8 bases. CDR3 region: CASSLRGYNQPQHF. The CDR3 coding sequence is TGTGCCAGCAGTTTAAGGGGATACAATCAGCCCCAGCATTTT.

This clonotype was seen ten or more times. The chain combines TRBV18 with TRBJ2-5; 8 bases agree with TRBD1. Germline loops: CDR1 KGHSH, CDR2 LQKENI. This CDR3 region has 16 residues. Trimming at V came to 0 bases and at J to 4 bases, leaving 7 bases not matched to a gene. The CDR3 region has the DNA TGTGCCAGCTCACCACCAATAGGACAGGGTGGAGAGACCCAGTACTTC. Translation gives CASSPPIGQGGETQYF.

This clonotype was found many times. The rearrangement joins TRBV12-3 or TRBV12-4 to TRBJ2-5; 10 bases are shared with TRBD2. This CDR3 has 15 residues. With 9 bases clipped from V and 5 bases from J, the junction kept 12 bases outside the gene matches. CDR3 in DNA: TGTGCCAGTTCCTCGGGAGCGGGGGGGCGGGAGACCCAGTACTTC. Its translation: CASSSGAGGRETQYF.

At least ten counts were recorded for this clonotype. V is TRBV30 and J is TRBJ2-6; D is unclear. CDR1 is GTSNPN, CDR2 SVGIG, per germline (reference sequence). The CDR3 covers 12 residues. Trimming left V 5 bases short and J 2 bases short, with 4 bases between. The CDR3 DNA is TGTGCCTGGCTCCCTGGGGCCAACGTCCTGACTTTC. It encodes CAWLPGANVLTF.